This record concerns one TCR beta chain sequence. The data originate from a study of blood T cell repertoires in COVID-19. Overall study: Samples taken during acute and convalescent COVID-19 were collected in the United States, Italy and Spain. T cells, B-cell-depleted T cells, or PBMCs supplied cDNA or gDNA.

Per the original data handling: Estimates of nucleated cell counts were drawn from the amplification of reference gene primers. Sequencing used immunoSEQ multiplex PCR; TCRdb keeps in-frame clones, though not all of them. D and trimming come from the DNA, and the V and J calls and clone size come from that table. In the table there are over 45,000 clones, approximately 88% of which are singletons. Germline CDR1 and CDR2: LNHDA and SQIVND (reference sequence). This CDR3 has 14 amino acids. V trimming: 3 bases; J trimming: 6 bases; junction bases outside the gene matches: 8. V gene TRBV19 combines with J gene TRBJ2-7; 7 nucleotides agree with TRBD1. The origin of this receptor is a man between 65 and 85 years old with active COVID-19. Sequencing was done on a sample of peripheral blood. The CDR3 is CASSITTGRGEQYF. The CDR3 DNA follows: TGTGCCAGTAGTATTACGACAGGGCGAGGCGAGCAGTACTTC. The full variable domain, with the rest looked up from reference TRBV19 and TRBJ2-7, is DGGITQSPKYLFRKEGQNVTLSCEQNLNHDAMYWYRQDPGQGLRLIYYSQIVNDFQKGDIAEGYSVSREKKESFPLTVTSAQKNPTAFYLCASSITTGRGEQYFGPGTRLTVT.